This TCR beta chain was obtained from a study of blood T cells in healthy people across ages. The CDR3 is 13 residues long. Germline lookup yields CDR1 SGHTA and CDR2 FQGNSA. As concerns this clonotype: A much larger clone lies a single base off, so this may be a read error.

Primed by a sample-barcoded 5' primer and a J-beta primer mix, a second PCR proceeded for roughly 7 to 11 cycles. Each cDNA molecule was tagged by a template-switch adaptor that had 12 random nucleotides. MiXCR was run by TCRdb on the 5' RACE reads, yielding one entry per CDR3 protein. Altogether some 780,000 distinct CDR3 sequences are present, roughly three fifths being singletons, with the ten largest covering about 26%. The rearrangement joins TRBV7-2 to TRBJ2-7; D ambiguous. The source is a man aged 35-49 years in good health. Material: blood. The CDR3 protein is CARSLAPSYEQYF. CDR3 sequence (DNA): TGTGCCCGCAGCTTAGCTCCCTCCTACGAGCAGTACTTC.